The next 25 T cell receptor beta chains were all read from a single sample in a study of blood T cells in healthy people across ages. Alongside a J-beta primer mix, a sample-barcoded 5' primer served in a second PCR lasting roughly 7 to 11 cycles. TCRdb analysed the 5' RACE reads with MiXCR anew, one entry per CDR3 protein. This table has roughly 1,500,000 distinct CDR3 sequences, around 36% appearing once. The specimen sequenced was blood. The receptors here all came from a woman aged 25 to 45 in good health.

The sample holds a few counts of this clonotype. The J gene is TRBJ2-3, the V gene TRBV7-9; D may match TRBD1 or TRBD2 (5 bases each). CDR1 and CDR2 (germline): SEHNR, FQNEAQ (reference sequence). V was cut by 11 bases and J by 6 bases, with 12 bases left in between. The CDR3 is made up of 11 amino acids. CDR3 nucleotides: TGTGCCGGCCGTCGGGGCGATACGCAGTATTTT. It translates to CAGRRGDTQYF.

This clonotype has only a few counts. This sequence joins TRBV2 and TRBJ2-7; possibly TRBD1 or TRBD2 for D (5 bases each). The CDR3 consists of 16 residues. V was clipped by 2 bases and J by 5 bases, with 19 bases between them. From germline, CDR1 is SNHLY and CDR2 FYNNEI. The CDR3 protein is CASSERGPDVGDEQYF. CDR3 sequence (DNA): TGTGCCAGCAGTGAACGGGGCCCCGACGTTGGGGACGAGCAGTACTTC.

The chain joins TRBV27 to TRBJ2-5, with D perhaps TRBD2 (5 bases). The better agreement between TRBJ2-7 and the DNA end casts doubt on the J call. The CDR3 runs to 12 residues. CDR1 MNHEY and CDR2 SMNVEV come from the germline V gene (reference sequence). CDR3: CASIPWENEQYF. In DNA form, the CDR3 reads TGTGCCAGCATCCCCTGGGAGAACGAGCAGTACTTC.

The rearrangement uses TRBV7-2 and TRBJ1-5; D possibly corresponds to TRBD1 (6 bases). This CDR3 is built from 15 residues. In germline, CDR1 is SGHTA, CDR2 FQGNSA. V shed 1 base and J shed 3 bases, with 10 bases lying between them. Here the CDR3 DNA reads TGTGCCAGCAGCTTAGTTCGGACAGACAATCAGCCCCAGCATTTT. Translation gives CASSLVRTDNQPQHF.

This clonotype was observed a handful of times. The chain carries TRBV20-1 and TRBJ1-2; 8 nucleotides match TRBD1. CDR1 and CDR2 (germline): DFQATT, SNEGSKA (reference sequence). This CDR3 spans 13 amino acids. With 5 bases clipped from V and 8 bases from J, the junction kept 10 bases outside the gene matches. For the CDR3, the DNA is TGCAGTGCTTCGACTCAGGGGGCGGAGGGCTACACCTTC. This codes for CSASTQGAEGYTF.

The rearrangement links TRBV7-9 to TRBJ2-3, with 7 bases lining up with TRBD2. J was trimmed by 4 bases and V by 6 bases; bases with no gene match: 10. This CDR3 region has 15 residues. The germline V gene has CDR1 SEHNR and CDR2 FQNEAQ (reference sequence). The CDR3 DNA reads as TGTGCCAGCAGAGACGGACTAGTGGGGCCAGATACGCAGTATTTT. Translating gives CASRDGLVGPDTQYF.

This clonotype has just a few counts. The J gene is TRBJ1-5, the V gene TRBV6-1; D might be TRBD1 (5 bases). This CDR3 is built from 14 residues. The V gene's germline CDR1 is MNHNS and CDR2 SASEGT. Trimming stripped 1 base from V and 5 bases from J, with 9 bases between. In nucleotides, the CDR3 is TGTGCCAGCAGTGAAGGTGGGGGGTATCAGCCCCAGCATTTT. Its protein product is CASSEGGGYQPQHF.

Notes on this clonotype: This could be a read error, since a much larger clone is one nucleotide away. V gene TRBV10-3 combines with J gene TRBJ1-6, with 7 nucleotides matching TRBD1. Germline CDR1 ENHRY, CDR2 SYGVKD. V lost 4 bases to trimming and J lost 7 bases; unmatched junction nucleotides: 7. The CDR3 totals 15 residues. CDR3 in DNA: TGTGCCATCAGTGTGGCGGGACAGCCAAATTCACCCCTCCACTTT. Amino acid sequence: CAISVAGQPNSPLHF.

A few counts support this clonotype. The chain joins TRBV30 to TRBJ2-3; D unclear. The ends were cut back, 2 bases at V and 0 bases at J, with 9 bases in the middle. CDR3 length: 14 amino acids. Germline assignment: CDR1 GTSNPN and CDR2 SVGIG (reference sequence). DNA for the CDR3: TGTGCCTGGAGTACTGGCCATAGCACAGATACGCAGTATTTT. Translation: CAWSTGHSTDTQYF.

Comment on this clonotype: This may arise from a read error, as a much more abundant clone is one base away. This chain connects TRBV29-1 to TRBJ2-7; 10 positions match TRBD1. V trimming: 6 bases; J trimming: 6 bases; junction bases outside the gene matches: 8. The CDR3 is 13 residues long. CDR1 SQVTM and CDR2 ANQGSEA come from the germline V gene. Here the CDR3 reads CSVGRDRGSEQYF. DNA for the CDR3: TGCAGCGTCGGCCGGGACAGGGGATCCGAGCAGTACTTC.

The chain joins TRBV7-9 to TRBJ2-1, with D possibly TRBD1 on 5 matching bases. CDR1 is SEHNR and CDR2 is FQNEAQ in the germline V gene (reference sequence). The CDR3 consists of 14 residues. V gave up 1 base and J gave up 10 bases, with 14 bases separating them. CDR3 region: CASSLEGRNREQFF. CDR3 bases: TGTGCCAGCAGCTTAGAGGGGCGCAACAGGGAGCAGTTCTTC. The full variable domain, completed using reference TRBV7-9 and TRBJ2-1, is DTGVSQNPRHKITKRGQNVTFRCDPISEHNRLYWYRQTLGQGPEFLTYFQNEAQLEKSRLLSDRFSAERPKGSFSTLEIQRTEQGDSAMYLCASSLEGRNREQFFGPGTRLTVL.

The rearrangement joins TRBV11-2 to TRBJ2-5; no firm D call. Germline CDR1 reads SGHAT; CDR2 reads FQNNGV. V was pared by 2 bases and J by 5 bases, with 9 bases between. There are 13 residues in the CDR3. The CDR3 coding sequence is TGTGCCAGCAGCTTAATCGCGCGGGAGACCCAGTACTTC. Encoded protein: CASSLIARETQYF.

The chain joins TRBV7-9 to TRBJ1-2, with 7 bases identical to TRBD1. This CDR3 comprises 15 residues. J was trimmed by 4 bases and V by 5 bases; bases with no gene match: 10. CDR1 is SEHNR, CDR2 FQNEAQ, per germline (reference sequence). The CDR3 is CASSPPTGNFYGYTF. The CDR3 DNA reads TGTGCCAGCAGCCCGCCGACAGGGAATTTCTATGGCTACACCTTC.

V and J are TRBV20-1 and TRBJ2-7; a weak D match, TRBD1 (6 bases). The germline CDR1 and CDR2 sequences are DFQATT and SNEGSKA (reference sequence). Trimming cost V 6 bases and J 3 bases, with 24 bases left between them. The CDR3 length is 16 residues. CDR3 DNA: TGCAGTGCCCCGGCCCCTAACAGGGTCCTTCTCTACGAGCAGTACTTC. It specifies CSAPAPNRVLLYEQYF.

The rearrangement uses TRBV7-2 and TRBJ2-1, with 7 bases matching TRBD2. The CDR3 extends over 17 amino acids. Germline V gene data show CDR1 as SGHTA and CDR2 as FQGNSA. V shed 2 bases, J shed 3 bases, and the junction held 10 bases outside the gene matches. The CDR3 protein is CASSLYLGASGYNEQFF. In nucleotides, the CDR3 is TGTGCCAGCAGCTTATACCTCGGGGCTAGCGGCTACAATGAGCAGTTCTTC.

This clonotype was detected a few times. This rearrangement joins TRBV11-2 to TRBJ2-3; 7 positions match TRBD2. Germline values: CDR1 SGHAT, CDR2 FQNNGV. The length of the CDR3 is 17 residues. With V trimmed by 2 bases and J by 2 bases, 10 bases remained unmatched. CDR3 coding DNA: TGTGCCAGCAGCTTAACCGCCCTAGCGGACTACACAGATACGCAGTATTTT. Translating gives CASSLTALADYTDTQYF. The whole variable domain, filled in from reference TRBV11-2 and TRBJ2-3, reads EAGVAQSPRYKIIEKRQSVAFWCNPISGHATLYWYQQILGQGPKLLIQFQNNGVVDDSQLPKDRFSAERLKGVDSTLKIQPAKLEDSAVYLCASSLTALADYTDTQYFGPGTRLTVL.

This clonotype was seen a handful of times. V and J are TRBV5-1 and TRBJ2-3; a possible D gene is TRBD2 (5 bases). Trimming took off 4 bases at V and 5 bases at J, with 38 bases between the two ends. The CDR3 loop spans 22 amino acids. In germline, CDR1 is SGHRS, CDR2 YFSETQ. The CDR3 loop reads CASSALPDLFMDPSRQEDTQYF. CDR3 DNA sequence: TGCGCCAGCAGCGCCCTCCCGGACTTATTTATGGACCCATCCCGGCAAGAAGATACGCAGTATTTT.

The CDR3 DNA follows: TGTGCCAGCCTTTCAGCAGGCCAATATGGCTACACCTTC. Amino acids: CASLSAGQYGYTF. This chain joins TRBV6-1 and TRBJ1-2; D is unresolved. Trimming left V 8 bases short and J 5 bases short, with 15 bases between. CDR3 size: 13 residues. Germline CDR1 is MNHNS and CDR2 is SASEGT.

J is TRBJ1-4 and V is TRBV6-1; a weak D match, TRBD1 (5 bases). The V end was cut by 1 base, the J end by 8 bases, with 11 bases between. In germline, CDR1 is MNHNS, CDR2 SASEGT. The CDR3 has 14 amino acids. CDR3 sequence reads: CASSEVQGGEKLFF. The CDR3 DNA follows: TGTGCCAGCAGTGAAGTCCAGGGAGGCGAAAAACTGTTTTTT.

The V gene is TRBV21-1, the J gene TRBJ2-7; TRBD1 is the table's D call, not checked against the DNA. TRBV21-1 is annotated as a pseudogene. This CDR3 contains 15 residues. CDR3 in amino acids: CASSKGGRGRYEQYF. The CDR3 bases are TGTGCCAGCAGCAAAGGAGGGAGGGGGCGCTACGAGCAGTACTTC.

The chain carries TRBV29-1 and TRBJ1-4, with D unclear. This CDR3 contains 12 residues. Trimming left V 4 bases short and J 8 bases short, with 11 bases between. Per germline, CDR1 SQVTM and CDR2 ANQGSEA. The CDR3 reads CSVASGEEKLFF. CDR3 nucleotide sequence: TGCAGCGTTGCGTCCGGGGAGGAAAAACTGTTTTTT.

On this clonotype: A read error may produce the germline difference seen at one junction end. The gene calls are TRBV28 and TRBJ1-4; a possible D gene is TRBD1 (5 bases). The CDR3 consists of 15 residues. Germline V gives CDR1 MDHEN, CDR2 SYDVKM. CDR3 region: CAGSLSGRVGEKLFF. CDR3 coding DNA: TGTGCCGGCAGTTTATCTGGCAGGGTGGGCGAAAAACTGTTTTTT.

The chain recombines TRBV5-1 with TRBJ1-1, with unresolved D. CDR3 length: 16 amino acids. Germline V CDR1 and CDR2: SGHRS, YFSETQ. V shed 4 bases and J shed 8 bases, with 24 bases lying between them. DNA for the CDR3: TGCGCCAGCAGCGTGGGGTGCGGGCCGTCGGGCTCGGAAGCTTTCTTT. Amino acids: CASSVGCGPSGSEAFF. Complete variable domain (other parts from reference TRBV5-1 and TRBJ1-1): KAGVTQTPRYLIKTRGQQVTLSCSPISGHRSVSWYQQTPGQGLQFLFEYFSETQRNKGNFPGRFSGRQFSNSRSEMNVSTLELGDSALYLCASSVGCGPSGSEAFFGQGTRLTVV.

This clonotype was counted ten times or more. The CDR3 region is CSAWDSPFYEQYF. The CDR3 DNA is TGCAGTGCTTGGGACAGCCCCTTCTACGAGCAGTACTTC. The rearrangement uses TRBV20-1 and TRBJ2-7; TRBD1 matches 7 bases. The CDR3 is 13 amino acids. The germline gives CDR1 DFQATT, CDR2 SNEGSKA (reference sequence). Trimming at V came to 5 bases and at J to 3 bases, leaving 7 bases not matched to a gene.

This clonotype has only a few counts. The chain combines TRBV6-2 or TRBV6-3 with TRBJ2-5, with unresolved D. The J call may be faulty, since TRBJ2-7 better matches the DNA end. The germline CDR1 and CDR2 sequences are MNHEY and SVGEGT. There are 11 residues in the CDR3. The CDR3 DNA is TGTGCCAGCAGGTTGTATGGCGAGCAGTACTTC. Translated, it gives CASRLYGEQYF.